The present entry profiles one T cell receptor beta chain with its context. Researchers partitioned CD4+ cells into CD45RA+ naive and CD45RA-negative memory subsets. The table came from immunoSEQ multiplex PCR; TCRdb's copy has only in-frame clones and leaves some out. The sample yields over 2 million clones, about 95% seen once. The CDR3 length is 14 residues. Germline assignment: CDR1 MNHEY and CDR2 SVGAGI. After removal of 5 bases from V and 4 bases from J, the junction contained 6 bases not matched to a gene. The sample originates from a study of shared clonotypes between healthy human individuals. Study information: Per donor, CD8 memory used one plate, CD8 naive used two, CD4 memory used three and CD4 naive used three.

Input material: naive CD4+ T cells sorted from blood. Subset specified: CD45RA+ positively selected. The sequence was obtained from a man younger than 35 in good health. The chain carries TRBV6-5 and TRBJ2-7, with 9 bases aligning to TRBD1. DNA for the CDR3: TGTGCCAGCAGTCAGGGACAGGGCGGGTACGAGCAGTACTTC. This encodes CASSQGQGGYEQYF.